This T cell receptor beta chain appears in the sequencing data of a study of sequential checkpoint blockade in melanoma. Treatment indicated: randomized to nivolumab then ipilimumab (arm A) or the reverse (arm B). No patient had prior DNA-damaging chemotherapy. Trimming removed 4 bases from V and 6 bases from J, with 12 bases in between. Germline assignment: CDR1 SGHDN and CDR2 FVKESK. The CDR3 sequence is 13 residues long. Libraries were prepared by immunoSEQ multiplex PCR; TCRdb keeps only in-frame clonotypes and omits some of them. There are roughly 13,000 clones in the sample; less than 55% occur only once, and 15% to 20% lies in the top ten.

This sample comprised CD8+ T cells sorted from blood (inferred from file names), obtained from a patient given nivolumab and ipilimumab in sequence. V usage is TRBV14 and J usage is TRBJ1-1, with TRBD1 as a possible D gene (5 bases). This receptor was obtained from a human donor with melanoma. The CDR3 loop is CASSLWGGAEAFF. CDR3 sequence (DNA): TGTGCCAGCAGCCTGTGGGGCGGGGCTGAAGCTTTCTTT.